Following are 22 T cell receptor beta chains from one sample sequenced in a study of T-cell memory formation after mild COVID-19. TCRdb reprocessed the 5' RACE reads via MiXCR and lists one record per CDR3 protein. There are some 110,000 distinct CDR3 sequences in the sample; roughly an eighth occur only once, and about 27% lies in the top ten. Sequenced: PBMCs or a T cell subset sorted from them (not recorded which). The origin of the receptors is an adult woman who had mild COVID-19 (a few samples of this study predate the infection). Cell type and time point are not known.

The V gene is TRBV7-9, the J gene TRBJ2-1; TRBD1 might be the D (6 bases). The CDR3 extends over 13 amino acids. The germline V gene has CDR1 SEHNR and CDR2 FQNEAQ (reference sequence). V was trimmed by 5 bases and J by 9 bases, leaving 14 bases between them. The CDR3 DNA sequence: TGTGCCAGCAGCCCTCCCAGGGGCGCTGAGCAGTTCTTC. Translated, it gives CASSPPRGAEQFF.

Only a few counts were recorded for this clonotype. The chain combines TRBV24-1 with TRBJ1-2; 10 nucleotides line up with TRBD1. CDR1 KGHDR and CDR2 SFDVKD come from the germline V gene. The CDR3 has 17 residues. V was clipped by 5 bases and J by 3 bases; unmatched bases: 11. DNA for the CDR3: TGTGCCACCAGTGGGGGGACAGGGGTCGATCTTCACTATGGCTACACCTTC. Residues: CATSGGTGVDLHYGYTF.

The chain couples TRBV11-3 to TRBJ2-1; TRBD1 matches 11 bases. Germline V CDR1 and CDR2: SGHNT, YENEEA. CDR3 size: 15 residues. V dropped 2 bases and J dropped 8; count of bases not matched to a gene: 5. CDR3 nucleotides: TGTGCCAGCAGCTTAAGGACAGGGGGCCGCGATGAGCAGTTCTTC. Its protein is CASSLRTGGRDEQFF.

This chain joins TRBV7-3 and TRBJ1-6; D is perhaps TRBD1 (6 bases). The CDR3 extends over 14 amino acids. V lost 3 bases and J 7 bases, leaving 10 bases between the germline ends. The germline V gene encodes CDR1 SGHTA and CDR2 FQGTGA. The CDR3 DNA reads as TGTGCCAGCAGCTTGGGGGACAACAATTCACCCCTCCACTTT. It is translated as CASSLGDNNSPLHF.

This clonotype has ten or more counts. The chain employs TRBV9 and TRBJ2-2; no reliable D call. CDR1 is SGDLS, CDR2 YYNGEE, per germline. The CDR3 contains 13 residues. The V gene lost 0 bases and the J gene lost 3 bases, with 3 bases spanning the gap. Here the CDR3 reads CASSVGDTGELFF. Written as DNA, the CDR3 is TGTGCCAGCAGCGTAGGGGACACCGGGGAGCTGTTTTTT.

DNA for the CDR3: TGTGCCAGCAGTCTCTCCGAAGTCCCCTACGAGCAGTACTTC. It translates to CASSLSEVPYEQYF. The chain recombines TRBV7-9 with TRBJ2-7; D remains ambiguous. With 6 bases removed from V and 2 bases from J, the gap between germline ends came to 14 bases. Germline CDR1 and CDR2: SEHNR and FQNEAQ (reference sequence). This CDR3 comprises 14 residues. The full variable domain, with the rest looked up from reference TRBV7-9 and TRBJ2-7, is DTGVSQNPRHKITKRGQNVTFRCDPISEHNRLYWYRQTLGQGPEFLTYFQNEAQLEKSRLLSDRFSAERPKGSFSTLEIQRTEQGDSAMYLCASSLSEVPYEQYFGPGTRLTVT.

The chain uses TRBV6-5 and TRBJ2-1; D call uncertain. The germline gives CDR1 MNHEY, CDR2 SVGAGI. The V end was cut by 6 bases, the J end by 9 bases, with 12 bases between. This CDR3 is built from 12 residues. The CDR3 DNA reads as TGTGCCAGCAGACACGGGTTGGTTGAGCAGTTCTTC. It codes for CASRHGLVEQFF.

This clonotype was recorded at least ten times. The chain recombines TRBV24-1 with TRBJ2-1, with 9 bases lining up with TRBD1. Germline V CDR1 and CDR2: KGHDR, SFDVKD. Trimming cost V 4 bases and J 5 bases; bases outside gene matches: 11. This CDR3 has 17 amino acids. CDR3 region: CATSDFSDRDRDNEQFF. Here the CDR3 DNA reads TGTGCCACCAGTGACTTTTCGGACCGGGACAGGGACAATGAGCAGTTCTTC.

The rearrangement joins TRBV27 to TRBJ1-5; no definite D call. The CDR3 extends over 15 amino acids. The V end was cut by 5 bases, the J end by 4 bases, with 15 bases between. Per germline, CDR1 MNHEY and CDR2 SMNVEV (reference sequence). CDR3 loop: CASSLRGARNQPQHF. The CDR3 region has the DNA TGTGCCAGCAGTCTACGAGGCGCCCGTAATCAGCCCCAGCATTTT.

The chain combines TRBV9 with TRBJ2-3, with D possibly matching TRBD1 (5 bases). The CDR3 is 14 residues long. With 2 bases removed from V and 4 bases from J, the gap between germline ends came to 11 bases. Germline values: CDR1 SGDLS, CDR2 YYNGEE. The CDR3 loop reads CASSVSGSPDTQYF. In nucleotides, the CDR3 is TGTGCCAGCAGCGTTTCAGGGTCCCCAGATACGCAGTATTTT.

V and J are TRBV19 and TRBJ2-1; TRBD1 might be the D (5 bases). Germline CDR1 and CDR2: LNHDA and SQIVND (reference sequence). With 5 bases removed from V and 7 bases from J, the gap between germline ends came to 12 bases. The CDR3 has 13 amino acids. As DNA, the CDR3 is TGTGCCAGTAGTGGTCCAGGGTGGAATGAGCAGTTCTTC. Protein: CASSGPGWNEQFF.

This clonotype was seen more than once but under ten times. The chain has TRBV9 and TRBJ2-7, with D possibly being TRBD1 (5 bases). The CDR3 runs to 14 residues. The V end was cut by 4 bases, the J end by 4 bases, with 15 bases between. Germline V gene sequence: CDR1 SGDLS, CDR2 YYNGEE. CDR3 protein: CASSQEGRAYEQYF. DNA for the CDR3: TGTGCCAGCAGCCAAGAAGGCAGGGCTTACGAGCAGTACTTC.

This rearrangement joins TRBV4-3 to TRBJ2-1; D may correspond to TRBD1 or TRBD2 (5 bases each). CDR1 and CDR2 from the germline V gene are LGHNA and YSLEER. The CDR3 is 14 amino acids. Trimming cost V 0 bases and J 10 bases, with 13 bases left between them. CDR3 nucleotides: TGCGCCAGCAGCCAAGATTTGGGGGTACGGGAGCAGTTCTTC. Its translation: CASSQDLGVREQFF.

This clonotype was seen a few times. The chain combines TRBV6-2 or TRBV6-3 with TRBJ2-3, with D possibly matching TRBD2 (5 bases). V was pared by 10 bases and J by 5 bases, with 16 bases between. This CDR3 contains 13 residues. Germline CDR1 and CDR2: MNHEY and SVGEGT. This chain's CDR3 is CATEGTVEDTQYF. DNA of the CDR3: TGTGCCACCGAGGGAACGGTCGAAGATACGCAGTATTTT.

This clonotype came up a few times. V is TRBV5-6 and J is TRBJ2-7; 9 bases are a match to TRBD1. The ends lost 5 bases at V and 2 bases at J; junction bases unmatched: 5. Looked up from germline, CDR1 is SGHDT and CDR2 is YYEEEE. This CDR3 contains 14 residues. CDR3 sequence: CASSQGQGPYEQYF. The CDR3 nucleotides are TGTGCCAGCAGTCAGGGACAGGGACCCTACGAGCAGTACTTC.

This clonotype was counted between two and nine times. The CDR3 spells CASSLWTGGAGDYGYTF. The DNA of the CDR3 is TGCGCCAGCAGCTTGTGGACAGGGGGCGCAGGGGACTATGGCTACACCTTC. This rearrangement joins TRBV5-1 to TRBJ1-2; the match to TRBD1 covers 11 bases. The V gene end was trimmed by 1 base and the J gene end by 3 bases; junction bases not matched to a gene: 8. CDR1 is SGHRS, CDR2 YFSETQ, per germline. This CDR3 region has 17 residues. The full variable domain, its missing parts supplied by reference TRBV5-1 and TRBJ1-2, is KAGVTQTPRYLIKTRGQQVTLSCSPISGHRSVSWYQQTPGQGLQFLFEYFSETQRNKGNFPGRFSGRQFSNSRSEMNVSTLELGDSALYLCASSLWTGGAGDYGYTFGSGTRLTVV.

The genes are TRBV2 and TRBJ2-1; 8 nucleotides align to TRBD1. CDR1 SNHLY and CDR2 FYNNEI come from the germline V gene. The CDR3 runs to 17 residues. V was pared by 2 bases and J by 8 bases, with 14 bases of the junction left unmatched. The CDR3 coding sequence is TGTGCCAGCAGTGAATTGACCCCCTGGACAGGGCTATATGAGCAGTTCTTC. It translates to CASSELTPWTGLYEQFF. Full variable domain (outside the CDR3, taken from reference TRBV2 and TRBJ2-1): EPEVTQTPSHQVTQMGQEVILRCVPISNHLYFYWYRQILGQKVEFLVSFYNNEISEKSEIFDDQFSVERPDGSNFTLKIRSTKLEDSAMYFCASSELTPWTGLYEQFFGPGTRLTVL.

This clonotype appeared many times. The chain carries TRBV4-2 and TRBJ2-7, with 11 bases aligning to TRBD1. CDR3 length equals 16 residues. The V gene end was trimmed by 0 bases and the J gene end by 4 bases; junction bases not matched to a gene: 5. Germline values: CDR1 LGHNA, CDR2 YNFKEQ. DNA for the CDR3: TGTGCCAGCAGCCAAGAAGGCGGGGACAGGGGGTACGAGCAGTACTTC. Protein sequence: CASSQEGGDRGYEQYF.

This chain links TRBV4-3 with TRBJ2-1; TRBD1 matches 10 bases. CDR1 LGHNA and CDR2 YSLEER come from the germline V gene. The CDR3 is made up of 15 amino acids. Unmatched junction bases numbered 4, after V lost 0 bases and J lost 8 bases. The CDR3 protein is CASSQETGGRYEQFF. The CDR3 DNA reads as TGCGCCAGCAGCCAAGAGACAGGGGGCAGGTATGAGCAGTTCTTC.

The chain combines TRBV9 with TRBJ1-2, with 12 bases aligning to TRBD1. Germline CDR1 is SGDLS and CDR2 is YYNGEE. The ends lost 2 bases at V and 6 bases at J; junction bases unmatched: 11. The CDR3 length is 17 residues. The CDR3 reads CASSVSGGTGGEDGYTF. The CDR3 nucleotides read TGTGCCAGCAGCGTCTCAGGAGGGACAGGGGGCGAGGATGGCTACACCTTC.

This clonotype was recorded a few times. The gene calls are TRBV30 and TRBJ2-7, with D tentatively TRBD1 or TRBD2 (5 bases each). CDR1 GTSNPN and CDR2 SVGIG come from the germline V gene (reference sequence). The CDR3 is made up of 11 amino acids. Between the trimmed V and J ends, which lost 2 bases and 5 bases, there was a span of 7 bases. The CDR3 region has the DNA TGTGCCTGGAGTTTGGGGGACGAGCAGTACTTC. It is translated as CAWSLGDEQYF. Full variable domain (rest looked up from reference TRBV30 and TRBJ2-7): SQTIHQWPATLVQPVGSPLSLECTVEGTSNPNLYWYRQAAGRGLQLLFYSVGIGQISSEVPQNLSASRPQDRQFILSSKKLLLSDSGFYLCAWSLGDEQYFGPGTRLTVT.

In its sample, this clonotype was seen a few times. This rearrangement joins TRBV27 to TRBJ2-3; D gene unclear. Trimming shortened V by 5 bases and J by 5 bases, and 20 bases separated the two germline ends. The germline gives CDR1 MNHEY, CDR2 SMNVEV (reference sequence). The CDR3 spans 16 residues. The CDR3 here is CASSLLGAMAEDTQYF. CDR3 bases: TGTGCCAGCAGTCTCCTGGGCGCCATGGCGGAAGATACGCAGTATTTT.